The 25 T cell receptor beta chains in this list originate from one sample, sequenced in a study of Ad26.COV2.S vaccination and SARS-CoV-2 variants. Clones were read by immunoSEQ multiplex PCR, and TCRdb kept only the in-frame ones, dropping some. The sample yields 300,000 to 400,000 clones, about 87% seen once. The treatment was: about 20 received Ad26.COV2.S at low or high dose, single or two shots; about 5 received placebo; per-sample allocation not given. Sampling was done on day 63 after the first vaccine or placebo injection. The sample in question was peripheral blood, obtained in a trial of Ad26.COV2.S vaccine versus placebo. These receptors came from a person aged 18-60 years who received the Ad26.COV2.S COVID-19 vaccine or a placebo.

V gene TRBV4-3 combines with J gene TRBJ2-2; the D is unclear. The CDR3 has 16 residues. Germline V gene lookup returns CDR1 LGHNA and CDR2 YSLEER. V was cut by 3 bases and J by 1 base, with 12 bases left in between. CDR3 sequence: CASSHAGVWNTGELFF. As DNA, the CDR3 is TGCGCCAGCAGCCATGCTGGGGTGTGGAACACCGGGGAGCTGTTTTTT.

Regarding this clone: Other DNA sequences in the sample encode the same CDR3. This chain connects TRBV3-1 (or the pseudogene TRBV3-2) to TRBJ2-6; D unresolved. The germline V gene has CDR1 LGHDT and CDR2 YNNKEL (reference sequence). This CDR3 is built from 14 residues. Trimming pared 4 bases from V and 1 base from J, leaving 5 bases between. In DNA, the CDR3 is TGTGCCAGCAGCCTACTATCTGGGGCCAACGTCCTGACTTTC. Translating it yields CASSLLSGANVLTF.

This rearrangement joins TRBV5-1 to TRBJ2-2; D is perhaps TRBD2 (5 bases). Trimming left V 2 bases short and J 5 bases short, with 13 bases between. This CDR3 has 15 amino acids. Germline CDR1 reads SGHRS; CDR2 reads YFSETQ. The CDR3 sequence: CASSFRTRGTGELFF. DNA for the CDR3: TGCGCCAGCAGCTTCAGAACCCGAGGGACCGGGGAGCTGTTTTTT.

The chain has TRBV4-1 and TRBJ1-1, with unresolved D. The CDR3 sequence is 16 residues long. V was trimmed by 1 base and J by 4 bases, leaving 16 bases between them. Germline V gene data show CDR1 as MGHRA and CDR2 as YSYEKL. CDR3 sequence (DNA): TGCGCCAGCAGCCAAGCCCCCTCGTACCTTAGCACTGAAGCTTTCTTT. Translating it yields CASSQAPSYLSTEAFF.

As concerns this clone: Distinct nucleotide sequences in the sample also encode this CDR3. The CDR3 DNA is TGTGCCAGCAGTTTAACGGGGTACGAGCAGTACTTC. This translates into CASSLTGYEQYF. The chain is built from TRBV28 and TRBJ2-7, with a weak D call TRBD2 (5 bases). CDR3 length: 12 amino acids. V lost 2 bases to trimming and J lost 4 bases, with 6 bases between them. CDR1 is MDHEN and CDR2 is SYDVKM in the germline V gene.

The CDR3 reads CSAETGNMNTEAFF. DNA for the CDR3: TGCAGCGCCGAGACAGGTAATATGAACACTGAAGCTTTCTTT. V and J are TRBV29-1 and TRBJ1-1; D possibly corresponds to TRBD1 (6 bases). Germline CDR1 reads SQVTM; CDR2 reads ANQGSEA. The CDR3 covers 14 residues. V was clipped by 7 bases and J by 0 bases, with 15 bases between them.

The rearrangement links TRBV12-5 to TRBJ2-5; 13 nucleotides match TRBD2. The CDR3 runs 17 residues. Germline values: CDR1 LGHNT, CDR2 FRNRAP. J lost 2 bases, V lost 1 base, and 4 bases had no gene match. CDR3 coding DNA: TGTGCTAGTGGTTTGGGGACTAGCGGGGGATTACAAGAGACCCAGTACTTC. It yields the protein CASGLGTSGGLQETQYF.

CDR3 residues: CAWSVGEELYEQYF. The CDR3 nucleotides are TGTGCCTGGAGTGTTGGTGAGGAATTGTACGAGCAGTACTTC. The rearrangement joins TRBV30 to TRBJ2-7; D is unclear. The V gene's germline CDR1 is GTSNPN and CDR2 SVGIG (reference sequence). The CDR3 length is 14 residues. Between the trimmed V and J ends, which lost 0 bases and 4 bases, there was a span of 13 bases.

CDR3 amino acids: CASTPGGGYEQYF. The CDR3, as DNA: TGTGCCAGCACCCCTGGGGGGGGCTACGAGCAGTACTTC. The chain carries TRBV3-1 (or the pseudogene TRBV3-2) and TRBJ2-7; TRBD2 matches at 7 bases. Germline V lookup: CDR1 LGHDT, CDR2 YNNKEL (reference sequence). This CDR3 region has 13 residues. The ends lost 7 bases at V and 3 bases at J; junction bases unmatched: 6.

The rearrangement joins TRBV30 to TRBJ1-5, with D perhaps TRBD1 (5 bases). Trimming stripped 2 bases from V and 1 base from J, with 15 bases between. Germline values: CDR1 GTSNPN, CDR2 SVGIG (reference sequence). This CDR3 has 16 amino acids. Here the CDR3 reads CAWSCTTRDSNQPQHF. As DNA, the CDR3 is TGTGCCTGGAGTTGCACAACGAGGGACAGCAATCAGCCCCAGCATTTT.

The J gene is TRBJ2-3, the V gene TRBV24-1, with 12 bases matching TRBD2. The V gene's germline CDR1 is KGHDR and CDR2 SFDVKD. This CDR3 comprises 17 residues. The V gene end was trimmed by 0 bases and the J gene end by 2 bases; junction bases not matched to a gene: 2. The CDR3 sequence is CATSDLGLAGFTDTQYF. As DNA, the CDR3 is TGTGCCACCAGTGATTTGGGACTAGCGGGGTTCACAGATACGCAGTATTTT.

The chain joins TRBV27 to TRBJ2-7; D is unresolved. This CDR3 has 13 residues. Between the trimmed V and J ends, which lost 5 bases and 2 bases, there was a span of 10 bases. Germline values: CDR1 MNHEY, CDR2 SMNVEV (reference sequence). Here the CDR3 reads CASSVSGPYEQYF. CDR3 DNA sequence: TGTGCCAGCAGTGTCTCTGGACCCTACGAGCAGTACTTC.

The V and J genes are TRBV6-5 and TRBJ2-7; perhaps D is TRBD1 or TRBD2 (6 bases each). The CDR3 has 15 amino acids. Trimming stripped 2 bases from V and 3 bases from J, with 14 bases between. Germline CDR1 is MNHEY and CDR2 is SVGAGI. The CDR3 DNA follows: TGTGCCAGCAGTTACCGAGGGGGGCAATACTACGAGCAGTACTTC. Its translation is CASSYRGGQYYEQYF.

This chain links TRBV5-6 with TRBJ1-1; D is unresolved. This CDR3 has 13 residues. V lost 2 bases to trimming and J lost 1 base, with 6 bases between them. Germline CDR1 and CDR2: SGHDT and YYEEEE. This chain's CDR3 is CASSFQTNTEAFF. In nucleotides, the CDR3 is TGTGCCAGCAGCTTTCAGACGAACACTGAAGCTTTCTTT.

This chain links TRBV29-1 with TRBJ2-7, with 9 bases matching TRBD1. The germline CDR1 and CDR2 sequences are SQVTM and ANQGSEA. The V gene end was trimmed by 7 bases and the J gene end by 3 bases; junction bases not matched to a gene: 4. CDR3 size: 12 residues. CDR3 DNA: TGCAGCGGGAAGGGACAGGGCTACGAGCAGTACTTC. It translates to CSGKGQGYEQYF.

This chain links TRBV27 with TRBJ2-2, with D unresolved. The V gene's germline CDR1 is MNHEY and CDR2 SMNVEV (reference sequence). The CDR3 is 16 residues long. V gave up 0 bases and J gave up 1 base, with 9 bases separating them. Here the CDR3 reads CASSLSKHRNTGELFF. DNA of the CDR3: TGTGCCAGCAGTTTATCGAAACACAGGAACACCGGGGAGCTGTTTTTT.

V gene TRBV4-2 combines with J gene TRBJ2-1; D is uncertain. The V and J ends lost 5 bases and 5 bases respectively, with 7 bases between them. This CDR3 is built from 12 residues. The germline V gene has CDR1 LGHNA and CDR2 YNFKEQ. In DNA form, the CDR3 reads TGTGCCAGCAGCTATTCTGACAATGAGCAGTTCTTC. This translates into CASSYSDNEQFF.

The CDR3: CASSEDLIYGYTF. The DNA of the CDR3 is TGTGCCAGCAGTGAGGACTTGATCTATGGCTACACCTTC. This chain joins TRBV28 and TRBJ1-2; D remains unclear. CDR3 size: 13 residues. V was trimmed by 5 bases and J by 4 bases, leaving 11 bases between them. CDR1 and CDR2 from the germline V gene are MDHEN and SYDVKM.

This sequence joins TRBV6-2 or TRBV6-3 and TRBJ2-7, with 9 nucleotides matching TRBD2. The ends lost 6 bases at V and 3 bases at J; junction bases unmatched: 12. The length of the CDR3 is 16 residues. Germline V gene sequence: CDR1 MNHEY, CDR2 SVGEGT. CDR3: CASSPKPGLADYEQYF. The CDR3, as DNA: TGTGCCAGCAGCCCTAAACCGGGACTAGCAGACTACGAGCAGTACTTC.

The V call is TRBV18, the J call TRBJ2-7; a possible D gene is TRBD2 (7 bases). The CDR3 has 13 amino acids. V lost 0 bases and J lost 7, with 10 bases in between. Germline V gene lookup returns CDR1 KGHSH and CDR2 LQKENI. Here the CDR3 DNA reads TGTGCCAGCTCACCACCGGGAGGGGGGGAGCAGTACTTC. It encodes CASSPPGGGEQYF.

This clone came up a few times. The chain recombines TRBV10-1 with TRBJ1-5; D possibly corresponds to TRBD1 (6 bases). Deletions cut 6 bases from V and 3 bases from J, with 15 bases between. The CDR3 loop spans 15 amino acids. Germline V gene sequence: CDR1 WNHNN, CDR2 SYGVQD (reference sequence). CDR3 bases: TGCGCCAGCAGGATGAACAGGGTCCCCAATCAGCCCCAGCATTTT. It yields the protein CASRMNRVPNQPQHF.

The chain couples TRBV11-3 to TRBJ2-2; 7 positions agree with TRBD1. This CDR3 spans 18 amino acids. Germline V gives CDR1 SGHNT, CDR2 YENEEA. Trimming cost V 0 bases and J 6 bases; bases outside gene matches: 13. CDR3 sequence reads: CASSLEIGVQGLAGELFF. CDR3 nucleotides: TGTGCCAGCAGCTTAGAGATCGGGGTACAGGGGCTGGCCGGGGAGCTGTTTTTT.

The rearrangement links TRBV5-6 to TRBJ2-1; TRBD2 matches at 13 bases. Germline CDR1 is SGHDT and CDR2 is YYEEEE. The CDR3 sequence is 17 residues long. After removal of 0 bases from V and 15 bases from J, the junction contained 15 bases not matched to a gene. The CDR3 sequence is CASSLAQTSGGPLLRFF. CDR3 coding DNA: TGTGCCAGCAGCTTGGCCCAGACTAGCGGGGGGCCCCTCCTCCGGTTCTTC.

V and J are TRBV3-1 (or the pseudogene TRBV3-2) and TRBJ2-2, with D maybe TRBD1 (5 bases). This CDR3 is built from 12 residues. Per germline, CDR1 LGHDT and CDR2 YNNKEL (reference sequence). The ends were cut back, 7 bases at V and 6 bases at J, with 9 bases in the middle. In nucleotides, the CDR3 is TGTGCCAGCAACCAGGGTTCCGGGGAGCTGTTTTTT. Translated, it gives CASNQGSGELFF.

This clone was counted between two and nine times. The chain joins TRBV4-3 to TRBJ1-1, with D uncertain. V was clipped by 0 bases and J by 3 bases, with 11 bases between them. The CDR3 runs 15 residues. Germline V lookup: CDR1 LGHNA, CDR2 YSLEER. The CDR3 loop is CASSQDTGSHTEAFF. CDR3 coding DNA: TGCGCCAGCAGCCAAGATACGGGGTCGCACACTGAAGCTTTCTTT.